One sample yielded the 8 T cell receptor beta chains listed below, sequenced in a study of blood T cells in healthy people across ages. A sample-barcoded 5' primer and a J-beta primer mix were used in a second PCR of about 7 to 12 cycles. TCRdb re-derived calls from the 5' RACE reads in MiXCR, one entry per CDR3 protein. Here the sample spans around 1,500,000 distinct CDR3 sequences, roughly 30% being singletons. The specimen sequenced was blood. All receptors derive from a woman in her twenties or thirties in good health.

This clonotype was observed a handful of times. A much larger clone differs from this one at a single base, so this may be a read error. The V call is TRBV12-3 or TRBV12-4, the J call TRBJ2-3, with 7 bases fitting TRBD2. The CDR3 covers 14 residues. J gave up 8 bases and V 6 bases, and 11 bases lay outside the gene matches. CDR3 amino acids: CASRGGSQSSTQYF. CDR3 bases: TGTGCCAGCAGGGGAGGGTCCCAATCAAGTACGCAGTATTTT.

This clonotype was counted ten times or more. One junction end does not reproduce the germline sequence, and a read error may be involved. The CDR3 DNA follows: TGCGCCAGCAGCCCCGACAGCTCCTATAATTCACCCCTCCACTTT. It specifies CASSPDSSYNSPLHF. J is TRBJ1-6 and V is TRBV18; possibly TRBD1 for D (5 bases). The CDR3 is 15 amino acids. Looked up from germline, CDR1 is KGHSH and CDR2 is LQKENI.

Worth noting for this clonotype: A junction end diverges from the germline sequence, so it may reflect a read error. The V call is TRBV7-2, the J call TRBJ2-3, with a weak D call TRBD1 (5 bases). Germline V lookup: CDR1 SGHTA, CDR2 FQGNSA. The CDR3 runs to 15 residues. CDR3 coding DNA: TGTGCCAGCAGCTCAGGGCCGAGACGCACAGATACGCAGGATTTT. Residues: CASSSGPRRTDTQDF.

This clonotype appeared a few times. This CDR3 reads CASSQALQTEEETQYF. The CDR3 region has the DNA TGCGCCAGCAGCCAAGCTTTGCAGACGGAGGAAGAGACCCAGTACTTC. The gene calls are TRBV4-1 and TRBJ2-5; D is possibly TRBD2 (5 bases). Germline V gene lookup returns CDR1 MGHRA and CDR2 YSYEKL. This CDR3 contains 16 residues. Trimming pared 1 base from V and 3 bases from J, leaving 15 bases between.

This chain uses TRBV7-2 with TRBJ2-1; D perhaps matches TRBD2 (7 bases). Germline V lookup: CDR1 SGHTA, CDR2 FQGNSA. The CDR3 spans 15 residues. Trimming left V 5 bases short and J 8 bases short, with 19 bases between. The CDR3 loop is CASSAVGGGFDEQFF. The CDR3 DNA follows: TGTGCCAGCAGCGCAGTAGGGGGGGGATTCGATGAGCAGTTCTTC.

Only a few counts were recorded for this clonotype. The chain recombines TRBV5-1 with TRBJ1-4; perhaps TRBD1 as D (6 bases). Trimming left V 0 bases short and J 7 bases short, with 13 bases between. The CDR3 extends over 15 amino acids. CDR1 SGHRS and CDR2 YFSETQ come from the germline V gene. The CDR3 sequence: CASSLDSGVAEKLFF. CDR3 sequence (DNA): TGCGCCAGCAGCTTGGATTCAGGGGTCGCTGAAAAACTGTTTTTT.

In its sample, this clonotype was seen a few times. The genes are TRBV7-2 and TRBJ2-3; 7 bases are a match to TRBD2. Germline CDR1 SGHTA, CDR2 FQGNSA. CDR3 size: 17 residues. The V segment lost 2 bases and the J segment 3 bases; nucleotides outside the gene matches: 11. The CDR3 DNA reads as TGTGCCAGCAGCTTATACTTCCCAGCGGGACGGACAGATACGCAGTATTTT. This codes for CASSLYFPAGRTDTQYF.

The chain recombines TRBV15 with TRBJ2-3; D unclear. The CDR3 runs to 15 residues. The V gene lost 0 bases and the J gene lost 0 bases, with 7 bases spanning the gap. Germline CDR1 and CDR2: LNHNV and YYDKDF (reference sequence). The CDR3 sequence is CATSRDLSSTDTQYF. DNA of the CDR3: TGTGCCACCAGCAGAGATTTGTCTAGCACAGATACGCAGTATTTT. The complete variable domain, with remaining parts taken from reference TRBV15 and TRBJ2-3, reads DAMVIQNPRYQVTQFGKPVTLSCSQTLNHNVMYWYQQKSSQAPKLLFHYYDKDFNNEADTPDNFQSRRPNTSFCFLDIRSPGLGDTAMYLCATSRDLSSTDTQYFGPGTRLTVL.